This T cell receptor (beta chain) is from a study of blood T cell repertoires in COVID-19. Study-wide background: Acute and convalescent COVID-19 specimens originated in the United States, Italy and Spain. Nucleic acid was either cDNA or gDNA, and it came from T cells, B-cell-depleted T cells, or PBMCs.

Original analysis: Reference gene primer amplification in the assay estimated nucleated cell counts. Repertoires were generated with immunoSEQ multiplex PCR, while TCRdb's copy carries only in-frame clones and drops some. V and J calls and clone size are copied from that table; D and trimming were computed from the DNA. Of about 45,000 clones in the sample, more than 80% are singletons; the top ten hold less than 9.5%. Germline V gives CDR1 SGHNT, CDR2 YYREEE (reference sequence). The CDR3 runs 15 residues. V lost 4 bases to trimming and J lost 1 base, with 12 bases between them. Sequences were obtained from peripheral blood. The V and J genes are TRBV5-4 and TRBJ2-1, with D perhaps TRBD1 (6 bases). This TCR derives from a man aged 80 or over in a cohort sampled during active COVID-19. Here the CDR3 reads CASSLGGISYNEQFF. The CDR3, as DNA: TGTGCCAGCAGCCTAGGGGGTATATCCTACAATGAGCAGTTCTTC. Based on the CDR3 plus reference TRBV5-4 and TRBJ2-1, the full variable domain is ETGVTQSPTHLIKTRGQQVTLRCSSQSGHNTVSWYQQALGQGPQFIFQYYREEENGRGNFPPRFSGLQFPNYSSELNVNALELDDSALYLCASSLGGISYNEQFFGPGTRLTVL.